This entry concerns a single T cell receptor (beta chain). Study processing details: Amplification of reference gene primers provided the estimated nucleated cell counts. The table came from immunoSEQ multiplex PCR; TCRdb's copy has only in-frame clones and leaves some out. Clone size and the V and J calls come from that table; the DNA yielded D and trimming. The table includes 95,000 to 100,000 clones, about 80% detected once. The CDR3 loop spans 13 amino acids. Germline trimming cut 1 base from V and 11 bases from J; bases unmatched to any gene: 6. The sample is drawn from a study of blood T cell repertoires in COVID-19. Study-wide background: Collection of acute and convalescent COVID-19 samples took place in the United States, Italy and Spain. PBMCs, B-cell-depleted T cells, or T cells provided the cDNA or gDNA that made up the material.

The clonotype comes from a human donor in a cohort sampled during active COVID-19. Sequencing was done on a sample of peripheral blood. The chain employs TRBV12-3 or TRBV12-4 and TRBJ1-1; TRBD1 matches 8 bases. In nucleotides, the CDR3 is TGTGCCAGCAGTTTAGTGGAACAGGGGGAGGCTTTCTTT. Its translation: CASSLVEQGEAFF.